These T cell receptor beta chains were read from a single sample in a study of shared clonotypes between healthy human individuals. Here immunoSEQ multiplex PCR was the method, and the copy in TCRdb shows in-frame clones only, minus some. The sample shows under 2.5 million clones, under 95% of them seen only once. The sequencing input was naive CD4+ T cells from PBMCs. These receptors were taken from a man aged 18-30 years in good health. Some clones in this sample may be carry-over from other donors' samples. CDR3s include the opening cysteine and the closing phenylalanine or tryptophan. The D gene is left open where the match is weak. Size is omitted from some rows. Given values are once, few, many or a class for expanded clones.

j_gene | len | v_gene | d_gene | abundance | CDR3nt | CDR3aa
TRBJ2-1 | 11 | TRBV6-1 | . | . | TGTGCCAGCACCAGGGCCAATGAGCAGTTCTTC | CASTRANEQFF
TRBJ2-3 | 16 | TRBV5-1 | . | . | TGCGCCAGCAGCTTGGGGCTGAGACACGGAGGAGATACGCAGTATTTT | CASSLGLRHGGDTQYF
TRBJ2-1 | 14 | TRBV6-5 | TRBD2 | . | TGTGCCAGCCGGACCCCGGGACTAGCGGGTGAGCAGTTCTTC | CASRTPGLAGEQFF
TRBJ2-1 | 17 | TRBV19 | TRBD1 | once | TGTGCCAGTAGTCTCAGGGCCGGGACAGCTACCTACAATGAGCAGTTCTTC | CASSLRAGTATYNEQFF
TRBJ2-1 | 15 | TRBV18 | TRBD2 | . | TGTGCCAGCTCACCGCTGGGAGGGGCAGACAATGAGCAGTTCTTC | CASSPLGGADNEQFF
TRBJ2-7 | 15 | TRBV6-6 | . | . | TGTGCCAGCAGTTACGGTCCAGGGAGTTTCAACGAGCAGTACTTC | CASSYGPGSFNEQYF
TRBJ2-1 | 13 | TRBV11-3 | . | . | TGTGCCAGCAGCTTAATGACAGACAATGAGCAGTTCTTC | CASSLMTDNEQFF
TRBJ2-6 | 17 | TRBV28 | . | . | TGTGCCAGCAGTCCCCCTGGGGGCGTCTCTGGGGCCAACGTCCTGACTTTC | CASSPPGGVSGANVLTF
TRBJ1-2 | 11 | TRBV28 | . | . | TGTGCCAGCCGGGAGAACTATGGCTACACCTTC | CASRENYGYTF
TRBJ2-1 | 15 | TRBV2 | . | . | TGTGCCAGCAGCCGGGGACTGGCCGTCTACAATGAGCAGTTCTTC | CASSRGLAVYNEQFF
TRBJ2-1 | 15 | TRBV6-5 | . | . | TGTGCCAGCAGATTCCGGGAAGAGGGCGTCTATGAGCAGTTCTTC | CASRFREEGVYEQFF
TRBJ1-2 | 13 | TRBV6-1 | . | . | TGTGCCAGCAGCAAGGGGCTGAACTATGGCTACACCTTC | CASSKGLNYGYTF
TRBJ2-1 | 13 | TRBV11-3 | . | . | TGTGCCAGCAGCTTCGGGTCCTACAATGAGCAGTTCTTC | CASSFGSYNEQFF
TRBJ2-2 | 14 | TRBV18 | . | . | TGTGCCAGCTCCCCGATAGCGAACACCGGGGAGCTGTTTTTT | CASSPIANTGELFF
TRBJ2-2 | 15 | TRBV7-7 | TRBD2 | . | TGTGCCAGCAGCTCCGTAGCGGGAGTGGGCGGGGAGCTGTTTTTT | CASSSVAGVGGELFF
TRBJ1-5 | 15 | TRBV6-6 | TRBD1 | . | TGTGCCAGCAGTCCCGGACAGGGCTTGGATCAGCCCCAGCATTTT | CASSPGQGLDQPQHF
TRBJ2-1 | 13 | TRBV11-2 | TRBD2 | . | TGTGCCAGCAGCCGGATAGCGGGAGCTGAGCAGTTCTTC | CASSRIAGAEQFF
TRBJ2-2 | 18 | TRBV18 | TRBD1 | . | TGTGCCAGCTCACCACCGAACAGGGGGCATATAAACACCGGGGAGCTGTTTTTT | CASSPPNRGHINTGELFF
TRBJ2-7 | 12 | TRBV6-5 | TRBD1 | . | TGTGCCAGCAGACCTGACAGGGGCGAGCAGTACTTC | CASRPDRGEQYF
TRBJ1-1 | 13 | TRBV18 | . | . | TGTGCCAGCTCACCACAGGGACACACTGAAGCTTTCTTT | CASSPQGHTEAFF
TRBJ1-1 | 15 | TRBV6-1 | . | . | TGTGCCAGCAGTAGGTATCAGGGAGTGAACACTGAAGCTTTCTTT | CASSRYQGVNTEAFF
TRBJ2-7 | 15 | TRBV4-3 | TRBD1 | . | TGCGCCAGCAGCCAGCAGACAGGGGGGGTCCACGAGCAGTACTTC | CASSQQTGGVHEQYF
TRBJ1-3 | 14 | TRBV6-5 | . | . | TGTGCCAGCAGTCTAGACGGCTCCGAGAACACCATATATTTT | CASSLDGSENTIYF
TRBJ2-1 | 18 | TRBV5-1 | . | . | TGCGCCAGCAGCCACAGGGTACTGGATTACCGGGACGCCAATGAGCAGTTCTTC | CASSHRVLDYRDANEQFF
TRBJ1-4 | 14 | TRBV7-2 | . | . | TGTGCCAGCAGCTTAGGGCTCCGTAATGAAAAACTGTTTTTT | CASSLGLRNEKLFF
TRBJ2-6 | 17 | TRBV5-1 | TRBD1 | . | TGCGCCAGCAGCTCCCAGGCACAGGGGAATGGGGCCAACGTCCTGACTTTC | CASSSQAQGNGANVLTF
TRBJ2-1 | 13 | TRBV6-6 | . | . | TGTGCCAGCAGTTATCGGGAACTCAATGAGCAGTTCTTC | CASSYRELNEQFF
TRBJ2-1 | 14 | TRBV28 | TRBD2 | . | TGTGCCAGCTGTAGCGGGCCCTTCTACAATGAGCAGTTCTTC | CASCSGPFYNEQFF
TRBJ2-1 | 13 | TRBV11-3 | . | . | TGTGCCAGCAGCTTTCGGGGGTTTAATGAGCAGTTCTTC | CASSFRGFNEQFF
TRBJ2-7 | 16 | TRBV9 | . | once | TGTGCCAGCAGCGTAGAGGGGGGGACCTCCTTCTACGAGCAGTACTTC | CASSVEGGTSFYEQYF
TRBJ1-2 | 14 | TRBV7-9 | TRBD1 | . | TGTGCCAGCAGCCGTTCGAGGGGGACAGGAGGCTACACCTTC | CASSRSRGTGGYTF
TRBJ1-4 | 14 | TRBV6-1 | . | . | TGTGCCAGCAGTGATATGGGGGAAAGCGAAAAACTGTTTTTT | CASSDMGESEKLFF
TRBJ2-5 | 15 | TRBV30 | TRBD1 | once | TGTGCCTGGAGTCGGGGACAGGGGTTCCAAGAGACCCAGTACTTC | CAWSRGQGFQETQYF
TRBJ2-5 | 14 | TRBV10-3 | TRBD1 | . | TGTGCCATCAGTGATAACAGGGGAGAAGAGACCCAGTACTTC | CAISDNRGEETQYF
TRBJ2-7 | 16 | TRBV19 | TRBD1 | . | TGTGCCAGTAGTGGGCGCGCGGGACAGGACACCTACGAGCAGTACTTC | CASSGRAGQDTYEQYF
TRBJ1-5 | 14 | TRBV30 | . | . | TGTGCCTGGAGCCAGACAGTGGGCGGACAGCCCCAGCATTTT | CAWSQTVGGQPQHF
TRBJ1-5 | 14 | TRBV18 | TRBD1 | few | TGTGCCAGCTCACCCGGGACAGAGTATCAGCCCCAGCATTTT | CASSPGTEYQPQHF
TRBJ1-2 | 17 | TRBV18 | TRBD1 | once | TGTGCCAGCTCGTCCGGGACAGGGGATGTGATAGGGTATGGCTACACCTTC | CASSSGTGDVIGYGYTF
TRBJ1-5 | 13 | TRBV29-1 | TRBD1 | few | TGCAGCGTTGGGGGACAGTCCAATCAGCCCCAGCATTTT | CSVGGQSNQPQHF
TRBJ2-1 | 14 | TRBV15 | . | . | TGTGCCACCAGCCGCCAAGGCAGGGACAATGAGCAGTTCTTC | CATSRQGRDNEQFF
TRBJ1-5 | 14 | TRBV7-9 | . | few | TGTGCCAGCAGCTTAGGGGGGAATTATCAGCCCCAGCATTTT | CASSLGGNYQPQHF
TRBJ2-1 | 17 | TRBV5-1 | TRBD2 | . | TGCGCCAGCAGCTTCGGACTAGCGGGAGCCTTGAACAATGAGCAGTTCTTC | CASSFGLAGALNNEQFF
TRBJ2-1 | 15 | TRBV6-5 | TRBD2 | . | TGTGCCAGCAGTAGCCGACTAGCTTCCTACAATGAGCAGTTCTTC | CASSSRLASYNEQFF
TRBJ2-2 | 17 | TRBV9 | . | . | TGTGCCAGCAGCAGAAGAGGTGGTAGCGGATATACCGGGGAGCTGTTTTTT | CASSRRGGSGYTGELFF
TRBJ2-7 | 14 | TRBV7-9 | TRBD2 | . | TGTGCCAGCAGTATTCTAGCGGGAGGTTACGAGCAGTACTTC | CASSILAGGYEQYF
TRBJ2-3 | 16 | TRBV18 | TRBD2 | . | TGTGCCAGCTCACCAGGGACTAGCGGGACGGTAGATACGCAGTATTTT | CASSPGTSGTVDTQYF
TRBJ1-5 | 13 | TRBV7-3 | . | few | TGTGCCAGCAGCCTCGACAGAAATCAGCCCCAGCATTTT | CASSLDRNQPQHF
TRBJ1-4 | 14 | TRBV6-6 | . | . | TGTGCCAGCAGAAAGGAGGGAGTGAGAGAAAAACTGTTTTTT | CASRKEGVREKLFF
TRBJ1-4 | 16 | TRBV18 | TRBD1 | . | TGTGCCAGCTCACCATGGGCAGGGGGTCTGGATGAAAAACTGTTTTTT | CASSPWAGGLDEKLFF
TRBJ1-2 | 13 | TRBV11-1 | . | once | TGTGCCAGCAGCGAAAGACGGATTGGTGGCTACACCTTC | CASSERRIGGYTF
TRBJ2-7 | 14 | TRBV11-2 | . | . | TGTGCCAGCAGCTCTCCTCTGGGCTCCTACGAGCAGTACTTC | CASSSPLGSYEQYF
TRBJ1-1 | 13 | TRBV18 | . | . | TGTGCCAGCTCAGGGGGCACTAACACTGAAGCTTTCTTT | CASSGGTNTEAFF
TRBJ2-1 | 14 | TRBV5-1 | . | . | TGCGCCAGCAGCTTACTCCCCGCCTACAATGAGCAGTTCTTC | CASSLLPAYNEQFF
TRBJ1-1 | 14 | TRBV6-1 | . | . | TGTGCCAGCAGTGACCTTTCTAAGAACACTGAAGCTTTCTTT | CASSDLSKNTEAFF
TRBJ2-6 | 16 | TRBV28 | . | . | TGTGCCAGCAGTTCAGGGGCCCTCTCTGGGGCCAACGTCCTGACTTTC | CASSSGALSGANVLTF